This T cell receptor (beta chain) was identified in a study of human T cells and chemical hapten exposure. Findings and caveats of the study: PT1 expanded TCR numbers tracked positively with patch test score.

Time point here: patch test 2, 6 weeks after DPC sensitization. Treatment in this sample: therapeutic diphenylcyclopropenone sensitization with weekly scalp DPC. Blood draws came before every patch-test application. J was trimmed by 7 bases and V by 5 bases; bases with no gene match: 6. Germline CDR1 and CDR2: SGHRS and YFSETQ. The length of the CDR3 is 14 residues. The table lists this clonotype with a few counts. Its antigen is not known. TCRdb called the RACE reads again in MiXCR, with one record for every CDR3 protein. Of under 100,000 distinct CDR3 sequences listed, about 10% are singletons. The rearrangement links TRBV5-1 to TRBJ2-1; 10 bases fit TRBD2. The sequence came from a woman in her fifties or sixties with alopecia areata. Some clones in this sample may be carry-over from other donors' samples. The sequenced sample was whole blood, obtained in connection with sensitization to the hapten diphenylcyclopropenone (DPC). CDR3 sequence reads: CASRSSGRGNEQFF. CDR3 in DNA: TGCGCCAGCAGGTCTAGCGGGAGAGGAAATGAGCAGTTCTTC.